This T cell receptor (beta chain) was observed in a study of blood T cell repertoires in COVID-19. Original processing notes: Reference gene primer amplification gave nucleated cell count estimates. The table came from immunoSEQ multiplex PCR; TCRdb's copy has only in-frame clones and leaves some out. V, J and clone size derive from that table, while D and trimming were established from the DNA sequence. The repertoire includes about 320,000 clones, around 88% of them detected once, and around 1.6% sits in the top ten. Those enrolled in Seattle joined during active infection and were followed longitudinally afterward. The V and J ends lost 1 base and 1 base respectively, with 13 bases between them. In germline, CDR1 is ENHRY, CDR2 SYGVKD. The CDR3 has 16 amino acids.

The chain links TRBV10-3 to TRBJ1-1, with unresolved D. This clonotype originated in a woman in her twenties or thirties with COVID-19, enrolled during active disease. Sequencing was done on a sample of peripheral blood. This CDR3 is CAISEYEGGGNTEAFF. CDR3 coding DNA: TGTGCCATCAGTGAGTATGAGGGAGGAGGGAACACTGAAGCTTTCTTT.